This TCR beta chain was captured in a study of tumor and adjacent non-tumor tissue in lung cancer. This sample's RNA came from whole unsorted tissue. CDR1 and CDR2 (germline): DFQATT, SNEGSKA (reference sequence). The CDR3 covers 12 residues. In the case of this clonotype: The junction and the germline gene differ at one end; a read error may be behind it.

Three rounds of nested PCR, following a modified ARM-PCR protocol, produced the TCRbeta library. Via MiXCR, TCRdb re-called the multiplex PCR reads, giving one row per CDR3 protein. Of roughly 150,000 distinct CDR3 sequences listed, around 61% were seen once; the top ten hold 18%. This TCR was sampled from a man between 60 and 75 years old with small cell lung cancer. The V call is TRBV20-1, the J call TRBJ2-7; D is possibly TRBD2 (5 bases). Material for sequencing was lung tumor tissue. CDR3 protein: CSVRWFSDEQYF. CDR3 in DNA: TGCAGTGTTAGATGGTTTAGCGACGAGCAGTACTTC.